This TCR beta chain comes out of a study of blood T cell repertoires in COVID-19. Germline V gene sequence: CDR1 SNHLY, CDR2 FYNNEI. The junction had 5 bases not matched to a gene; V was cut back by 6 bases and J by 9 bases. The CDR3 runs 13 residues. Profiling relied on immunoSEQ multiplex PCR, and the TCRdb table lists in-frame clones only, not all of them. The sample lists about 430,000 clones, approximately 90% occurring once. The chain links TRBV2 to TRBJ2-1, with 10 bases that match TRBD2. This receptor was obtained from a woman younger than 30 who had been exposed to COVID-19. Sequenced material: PBMCs or T cells enriched from blood (not recorded which). The CDR3 region is CASRASGSGEQFF. In DNA, the CDR3 is TGTGCCAGCAGGGCTAGCGGGAGCGGTGAGCAGTTCTTC.